The 16 T cell receptor beta chains listed next were all sequenced from one sample in a study of OX40 agonist ivuxolimab in advanced cancers. Some clones are missing from TCRdb's copy, which holds only in-frame ones; the method was immunoSEQ multiplex PCR. In the table there are tens of thousands of clones, 88% of which are singletons. The specimen comprised CD4+ or CD8+ T cells sorted from blood, sampled in a trial of the OX40 agonist ivuxolimab. The receptors shown here come from an adult with an advanced solid tumor such as melanoma, head and neck, liver or kidney cancer.

The chain uses TRBV6-5 and TRBJ2-5, with D unresolved. Trimming took off 6 bases at V and 5 bases at J, with 10 bases between the two ends. This CDR3 has 12 residues. Germline V gene lookup returns CDR1 MNHEY and CDR2 SVGAGI. CDR3 sequence (DNA): TGTGCCAGCAGGGCCTCCCCGGAGACCCAGTACTTC. Protein sequence: CASRASPETQYF.

The chain recombines TRBV7-9 with TRBJ2-1, with a tentative D call TRBD2 (6 bases). V dropped 4 bases and J dropped 8 bases, with 12 bases sitting between them. The germline gives CDR1 SEHNR, CDR2 FQNEAQ (reference sequence). CDR3 length: 13 amino acids. The CDR3 protein is CASSSEGLHEQFF. In DNA form, the CDR3 reads TGTGCCAGCAGCTCGGAGGGCCTCCATGAGCAGTTCTTC.

The V gene is TRBV14, the J gene TRBJ2-2; D ambiguous. This CDR3 spans 14 amino acids. Germline-derived CDR1 and CDR2 are SGHDN and FVKESK. V dropped 4 bases and J dropped 6 bases, with 12 bases sitting between them. For the CDR3, the DNA is TGTGCCAGCAGCCGGGTGACAATGCCCGGGGAGCTGTTTTTT. Translation: CASSRVTMPGELFF.

The DNA of the CDR3 is TGCAGCGTTGATGGGACTAGGGGGATCGGGAATGAGCAGTTCTTC. Translated: CSVDGTRGIGNEQFF. The chain recombines TRBV29-1 with TRBJ2-1; 8 nucleotides align to TRBD2. The CDR3 is made up of 15 amino acids. Germline V gene data show CDR1 as SQVTM and CDR2 as ANQGSEA. V gave up 3 bases and J gave up 7 bases; unmatched junction bases: 11.

This chain links TRBV2 with TRBJ1-2, with D maybe TRBD1 (6 bases). V was pared by 7 bases and J by 4 bases, with 10 bases between. Germline loops: CDR1 SNHLY, CDR2 FYNNEI. This CDR3 contains 12 residues. DNA of the CDR3: TGTGCCAGCAAAGGGGGGGCCTATGGCTACACCTTC. Translating gives CASKGGAYGYTF.

The chain links TRBV6-6 to TRBJ2-1; D ambiguous. Germline CDR1 and CDR2: MNHNY and SVGAGI (reference sequence). This CDR3 contains 15 residues. V dropped 6 bases and J dropped 0 bases, with 12 bases sitting between them. The chain's CDR3 is CASSQNTFSYNEQFF. DNA for the CDR3: TGTGCCAGCAGCCAGAACACCTTCTCCTACAATGAGCAGTTCTTC.

This clone was observed once. This chain joins TRBV5-1 and TRBJ2-5; 7 positions match TRBD1. The J call may be in error: the DNA end matches TRBJ2-7 better. This CDR3 region has 14 residues. Germline V gives CDR1 SGHRS, CDR2 YFSETQ. The CDR3 region has the DNA TGCGCCAGCAGCTCAGGACAGGCCCCCTACGAGCAGTACTTC. Encoded protein: CASSSGQAPYEQYF.

The rearrangement uses TRBV6-6 and TRBJ2-7; tentatively, D is TRBD2 (5 bases). V was clipped by 2 bases and J by 6 bases, with 17 bases between them. From germline, CDR1 is MNHNY and CDR2 SVGAGI (reference sequence). The CDR3 totals 15 residues. The CDR3 loop reads CASSYTQQRSGEQYF. CDR3 DNA: TGTGCCAGCAGTTACACCCAGCAGCGGTCGGGCGAGCAGTACTTC.

CDR3 amino acids: CASSAGTAQVLNEQFF. The CDR3, as DNA: TGCGCCAGCAGTGCCGGGACAGCCCAAGTTCTCAATGAGCAGTTCTTC. The V call is TRBV10-2, the J call TRBJ2-1, with 7 bases that match TRBD1. The CDR3 spans 16 residues. Germline V CDR1 and CDR2: WSHSY, SAAADI. V gave up 4 bases and J gave up 6 bases; unmatched junction bases: 12.

The chain carries TRBV10-1 and TRBJ2-3; weak D call: TRBD1 (6 bases). With 5 bases removed from V and 1 base from J, the gap between germline ends came to 16 bases. The CDR3 has 16 residues. Germline V CDR1 and CDR2: WNHNN, SYGVQD (reference sequence). The DNA for the CDR3 is TGCGCCAGCAGTCCCCATTACAGGGTTGGCACAGATACGCAGTATTTT. This gives the protein CASSPHYRVGTDTQYF.

The chain joins TRBV10-1 to TRBJ2-1; 11 bases match TRBD2. V lost 7 bases, J lost 8 bases, and 7 bases stayed unmatched. From germline, CDR1 is WNHNN and CDR2 SYGVQD (reference sequence). The CDR3 contains 14 residues. The CDR3 reads CASKSSGRTDEQFF. The CDR3, as DNA: TGCGCCAGCAAGTCTAGCGGGAGGACTGATGAGCAGTTCTTC.

The gene calls are TRBV11-2 and TRBJ2-1; 12 nucleotides align to TRBD2. The V gene end was trimmed by 5 bases and the J gene end by 12 bases; junction bases not matched to a gene: 5. Germline V gene lookup returns CDR1 SGHAT and CDR2 FQNNGV. This CDR3 spans 13 amino acids. The CDR3 reads CASSPQTSGGQFF. The CDR3 DNA sequence: TGTGCCAGCAGCCCCCAGACTAGCGGGGGGCAGTTCTTC. Drawing the rest from reference TRBV11-2 and TRBJ2-1, the complete variable domain is EAGVAQSPRYKIIEKRQSVAFWCNPISGHATLYWYQQILGQGPKLLIQFQNNGVVDDSQLPKDRFSAERLKGVDSTLKIQPAKLEDSAVYLCASSPQTSGGQFFGPGTRLTVL.

This clone came up once. The chain links TRBV2 to TRBJ2-7; D possibly corresponds to TRBD2 (6 bases). The germline CDR1 and CDR2 sequences are SNHLY and FYNNEI. V was trimmed by 4 bases and J by 1 base, leaving 11 bases between them. This CDR3 comprises 14 residues. The CDR3 is CASSAGLKSYEQYF. The CDR3 region has the DNA TGTGCCAGCAGTGCGGGACTGAAGTCCTACGAGCAGTACTTC.

V and J are TRBV30 and TRBJ2-7; the D is unclear. This CDR3 has 12 residues. V lost 4 bases, J lost 5 bases, and 12 bases lay in between. Germline V CDR1 and CDR2: GTSNPN, SVGIG (reference sequence). The CDR3 protein is CAWINGKNEQYF. As DNA, the CDR3 is TGTGCCTGGATAAATGGAAAGAACGAGCAGTACTTC.

This clone was seen just once. The V gene is TRBV27, the J gene TRBJ1-2, with 11 nucleotides matching TRBD1. The V and J ends lost 2 bases and 7 bases, in that order; junction bases with no gene match: 6. This CDR3 is 15 amino acids long. Germline V gives CDR1 MNHEY, CDR2 SMNVEV (reference sequence). As DNA, the CDR3 is TGTGCCAGCAGTTTAAGAGGACAGGGGGCGGGTGGCTACACCTTC. It codes for CASSLRGQGAGGYTF.

The chain combines TRBV7-2 with TRBJ2-1, with no clear D. Trimming shortened V by 5 bases and J by 7 bases, and 15 bases separated the two germline ends. The V gene's germline CDR1 is SGHTA and CDR2 FQGNSA. This CDR3 is built from 14 residues. The CDR3 coding sequence is TGTGCCAGCAGCCCCCCTGTAGTTAGAAATGAGCAGTTCTTC. It codes for CASSPPVVRNEQFF.